This T cell receptor beta chain originates from a study of T cell changes during pregnancy in multiple sclerosis. Produced via immunoSEQ multiplex PCR; TCRdb's table is partial and in-frame only. This table holds about 27,000 clones, about 90% found once. The ends lost 3 bases at V and 6 bases at J; junction bases unmatched: 15. CDR3 length equals 18 residues. Germline loops: CDR1 PRHDT, CDR2 FYEKMQ (reference sequence). This sample comprised CD8+ T cells from peripheral blood mononuclear cells, obtained in the second trimester of pregnancy. The chain links TRBV13 to TRBJ2-3, with 10 nucleotides matching TRBD2. The receptor comes from a female donor with multiple sclerosis, enrolled in a pregnancy study. CDR3 DNA sequence: TGTGCCAGCAGCTTCTCTAGCGGGGGTAACAATCCTCCGGATACGCAGTATTTT. Translation gives CASSFSSGGNNPPDTQYF.